This entry lists 5 T cell receptor beta chains sequenced from one sample in a study of T cell responses to AZD1222 COVID-19 vaccine. Assay: immunoSEQ multiplex PCR; the TCRdb copy retains only in-frame clones and omits some. Among roughly 100,000 clones listed, 91% were seen once. The sequences come from peripheral blood, collected on day 0 of AZD1222 vaccination. These receptor sequences come from an adult in good health.

V and J are TRBV29-1 and TRBJ2-1; 11 bases agree with TRBD2. CDR3 size: 17 residues. Germline values: CDR1 SQVTM, CDR2 ANQGSEA. V gave up 6 bases and J gave up 0 bases; unmatched junction bases: 10. The CDR3 here is CSVLGLAASASYNEQFF. In nucleotides, the CDR3 is TGCAGCGTCCTGGGACTAGCGGCTTCCGCCTCCTACAATGAGCAGTTCTTC.

The V gene is TRBV28, the J gene TRBJ1-3; D not certain. Deletions cut 3 bases from V and 4 bases from J, with 1 base between. Germline CDR1 MDHEN, CDR2 SYDVKM. CDR3 length: 11 amino acids. CDR3 sequence reads: CASSFGNTIYF. Here the CDR3 DNA reads TGTGCCAGCAGTTTCGGAAACACCATATATTTT.

V and J are TRBV5-8 and TRBJ1-6; D may be TRBD1 (5 bases). Germline CDR1 is SGHTS and CDR2 is YDEGEE. The CDR3 is made up of 15 amino acids. The V end lost 4 bases, the J end lost 10 bases, and 18 bases lay between the germline ends. CDR3 bases: TGTGCCAGCAGCCGGTTCGTTGGGGGGGACTCACCCCTCCACTTT. Amino acids: CASSRFVGGDSPLHF. The whole variable domain, filled in from reference TRBV5-8 and TRBJ1-6, reads EAGVTQSPTHLIKTRGQQATLRCSPISGHTSVYWYQQALGLGLQFLLWYDEGEERNRGNFPPRFSGRQFPNYSSELNVNALELEDSALYLCASSRFVGGDSPLHFGNGTRLTVT.

As DNA, the CDR3 is TGCGCCAGCAGCTTGGAGGGATTCACAGATACGCAGTATTTT. It encodes CASSLEGFTDTQYF. V usage is TRBV5-1 and J usage is TRBJ2-3; D remains unclear. Trimming cost V 0 bases and J 2 bases, with 7 bases left between them. The CDR3 totals 14 residues. The germline V gene has CDR1 SGHRS and CDR2 YFSETQ.

This clone has only a few counts. The CDR3 sequence: CASSLLLAGAYNEQFF. In DNA form, the CDR3 reads TGCGCCAGCAGCTTACTACTAGCGGGAGCCTACAATGAGCAGTTCTTC. The chain employs TRBV5-1 and TRBJ2-1; 11 bases line up with TRBD2. The CDR3 spans 16 residues. Trimming at V came to 2 bases and at J to 2 bases, leaving 3 bases not matched to a gene. From germline, CDR1 is SGHRS and CDR2 YFSETQ.